This T cell receptor (beta chain) stems from a study of T cells in lung cancer brain metastases. Clones were read by immunoSEQ multiplex PCR, and TCRdb kept only the in-frame ones, dropping some. The data contain about 2,500 clones, 90% to 95% of them singletons. Per the germline V gene, CDR1 is MRHNA and CDR2 is SNTAGT. The CDR3 sequence is 16 residues long. Trimming removed 11 bases from V and 2 bases from J; junction bases left unmatched: 13. The sequence derives from a man between 65 and 80 years old with non-small cell lung cancer that had spread to the brain. The J gene is TRBJ1-5, the V gene TRBV6-4; 9 bases fit TRBD1. The source material was tumor tissue from a brain metastasis. Here the CDR3 reads CAREVLRTGGNQPQHF. The CDR3 DNA is TGTGCCCGAGAGGTATTGAGGACAGGGGGCAATCAGCCCCAGCATTTT.